Below are 22 T cell receptor beta chains sequenced from a single sample in a study of blood T cell repertoires in COVID-19. Some clones are missing from TCRdb's copy, which holds only in-frame ones; the method was immunoSEQ multiplex PCR. Of 99,000 or so clones in the sample, 65% to 90% were seen once. The sequencing input was peripheral blood. Every receptor here comes from a man between 50 and 59 years old with acute or convalescent COVID-19.

This chain joins TRBV7-3 and TRBJ1-4; TRBD1 matches at 10 bases. The length of the CDR3 is 14 residues. After removal of 4 bases from V and 6 bases from J, the junction contained 2 bases not matched to a gene. The germline gives CDR1 SGHTA, CDR2 FQGTGA. The CDR3 spells CASSSTGGDEKLFF. DNA for the CDR3: TGTGCCAGCAGCTCGACAGGGGGCGATGAAAAACTGTTTTTT. Filled out from reference TRBV7-3 and TRBJ1-4, the complete variable domain reads GAGVSQTPSNKVTEKGKYVELRCDPISGHTALYWYRQSLGQGPEFLIYFQGTGAADDSGLPNDRFFAVRPEGSVSTLKIQRTERGDSAVYLCASSSTGGDEKLFFGSGTQLSVL.

V and J are TRBV20-1 and TRBJ1-2; D may be TRBD1 (5 bases). Per germline, CDR1 DFQATT and CDR2 SNEGSKA (reference sequence). With 4 bases removed from V and 6 bases from J, the gap between germline ends came to 9 bases. The CDR3 runs 11 residues. CDR3 coding DNA: TGCAGTGCTACGCCGACAGATGGCTACACCTTC. This encodes CSATPTDGYTF.

This chain links TRBV19 with TRBJ2-7; D perhaps matches TRBD2 (5 bases). Trimming shortened V by 6 bases and J by 0 bases, and 15 bases separated the two germline ends. From germline, CDR1 is LNHDA and CDR2 SQIVND (reference sequence). The CDR3 is made up of 15 amino acids. CDR3 loop: CASRGWAGLSYEQYF. CDR3 nucleotide sequence: TGTGCCAGTAGGGGCTGGGCAGGACTCTCCTACGAGCAGTACTTC. The variable domain in full, completed from reference TRBV19 and TRBJ2-7, reads DGGITQSPKYLFRKEGQNVTLSCEQNLNHDAMYWYRQDPGQGLRLIYYSQIVNDFQKGDIAEGYSVSREKKESFPLTVTSAQKNPTAFYLCASRGWAGLSYEQYFGPGTRLTVT.

The rearrangement uses TRBV5-1 and TRBJ2-2; 10 nucleotides align to TRBD2. CDR1 is SGHRS and CDR2 is YFSETQ in the germline V gene. The CDR3 has 16 amino acids. V was pared by 4 bases and J by 6 bases, with 9 bases of the junction left unmatched. The CDR3 sequence: CASSARLAGAAGELFF. Here the CDR3 DNA reads TGCGCCAGCAGCGCGCGCCTAGCGGGAGCAGCCGGGGAGCTGTTTTTT.

The chain is built from TRBV11-1 and TRBJ2-1, with D tentatively TRBD1 (6 bases). Germline V CDR1 and CDR2: SGHAT, FQDESV (reference sequence). The ends were cut back, 3 bases at V and 5 bases at J, with 11 bases in the middle. The CDR3 runs 14 residues. The CDR3 reads CASSFGQLNNEQFF. The DNA for the CDR3 is TGTGCCAGCAGCTTCGGACAGCTAAACAATGAGCAGTTCTTC.

V usage is TRBV6-5 and J usage is TRBJ2-1; the match to TRBD2 covers 7 bases. The junction had 4 bases not matched to a gene; V was cut back by 5 bases and J by 0 bases. In germline, CDR1 is MNHEY, CDR2 SVGAGI. The CDR3 is 15 amino acids. CDR3 in amino acids: CASSKIAGSYNEQFF. CDR3 coding DNA: TGTGCCAGCAGTAAAATAGCGGGCTCCTACAATGAGCAGTTCTTC.

The chain carries TRBV2 and TRBJ1-2; D unclear. In germline, CDR1 is SNHLY, CDR2 FYNNEI. The CDR3 consists of 13 residues. Trimming took 6 bases from V and 6 from J, leaving 14 bases between them. CDR3 protein: CASSPRWEDGYTF. DNA of the CDR3: TGTGCCAGCAGCCCTAGATGGGAGGATGGCTACACCTTC.

J is TRBJ1-5 and V is TRBV11-2; D gene unclear. This CDR3 has 15 residues. The V and J ends lost 5 bases and 0 bases respectively, with 11 bases between them. Germline values: CDR1 SGHAT, CDR2 FQNNGV. CDR3: CASSPHPYSNQPQHF. The CDR3 DNA reads as TGTGCCAGCAGCCCACATCCATATAGCAATCAGCCCCAGCATTTT. Using reference TRBV11-2 and TRBJ1-5 for the parts outside the CDR3, the full variable domain is EAGVAQSPRYKIIEKRQSVAFWCNPISGHATLYWYQQILGQGPKLLIQFQNNGVVDDSQLPKDRFSAERLKGVDSTLKIQPAKLEDSAVYLCASSPHPYSNQPQHFGDGTRLSIL.

The chain has TRBV6-5 and TRBJ1-2; 8 nucleotides agree with TRBD1. Germline CDR1 is MNHEY and CDR2 is SVGAGI. With V trimmed by 0 bases and J by 7 bases, 7 bases remained unmatched. The CDR3 contains 15 residues. As DNA, the CDR3 is TGTGCCAGCAGTTACTCCTCCGGACAGGGAGGTGGCTACACCTTC. Protein sequence: CASSYSSGQGGGYTF.

A few counts support this clone. V is TRBV27 and J is TRBJ1-5; D perhaps matches TRBD1 (6 bases). Deletions cut 0 bases from V and 7 bases from J, with 13 bases between. The CDR3 runs 15 residues. Germline loops: CDR1 MNHEY, CDR2 SMNVEV (reference sequence). The CDR3 loop reads CASSLSAQGQQPQHF. Written as DNA, the CDR3 is TGTGCCAGCAGTTTATCCGCGCAGGGGCAGCAGCCCCAGCATTTT.

The chain uses TRBV7-6 and TRBJ2-2; 10 positions match TRBD1. J gave up 2 bases and V 5 bases, and 2 bases lay outside the gene matches. The germline V gene encodes CDR1 SGHVS and CDR2 FNYEAQ. CDR3 length: 15 amino acids. The CDR3 sequence: CASSATGGNTGELFF. The CDR3, as DNA: TGTGCCAGCAGCGCGACAGGGGGCAACACCGGGGAGCTGTTTTTT. Variable domain in full (rest from reference TRBV7-6 and TRBJ2-2): GAGVSQSPRYKVTKRGQDVALRCDPISGHVSLYWYRQALGQGPEFLTYFNYEAQQDKSGLPNDRFSAERPEGSISTLTIQRTEQRDSAMYRCASSATGGNTGELFFGEGSRLTVL.

The chain has TRBV9 and TRBJ2-5; a possible D gene is TRBD2 (6 bases). V lost 0 bases to trimming and J lost 5 bases, with 11 bases between them. The CDR3 length is 14 residues. Germline V gene lookup returns CDR1 SGDLS and CDR2 YYNGEE. CDR3: CASSVEDGRETQYF. CDR3 DNA: TGTGCCAGCAGCGTAGAGGATGGGAGGGAGACCCAGTACTTC. Using reference TRBV9 and TRBJ2-5 for the parts outside the CDR3, the full variable domain is DSGVTQTPKHLITATGQRVTLRCSPRSGDLSVYWYQQSLDQGLQFLIQYYNGEERAKGNILERFSAQQFPDLHSELNLSSLELGDSALYFCASSVEDGRETQYFGPGTRLLVL.

The chain carries TRBV5-4 and TRBJ2-2, with D maybe TRBD2 (6 bases). The V end was cut by 4 bases, the J end by 0 bases, with 13 bases between. The germline V gene has CDR1 SGHNT and CDR2 YYREEE (reference sequence). The CDR3 length is 16 residues. The CDR3, as DNA: TGTGCCAGCAGCGAGGACTACAGAGCGAACACCGGGGAGCTGTTTTTT. Translated: CASSEDYRANTGELFF.

The rearrangement joins TRBV7-9 to TRBJ1-2; D is uncertain. The CDR3 consists of 13 residues. Trimming took 1 base from V and 8 from J, leaving 11 bases between them. Germline V gene data show CDR1 as SEHNR and CDR2 as FQNEAQ (reference sequence). For the CDR3, the DNA is TGTGCCAGCAGCTTAGGACACACGGGAGGCTACACCTTC. Translation: CASSLGHTGGYTF.

The rearrangement uses TRBV6-5 and TRBJ2-1; D ambiguous. Trimming removed 3 bases from V and 1 base from J, with 7 bases in between. The CDR3 contains 14 residues. From germline, CDR1 is MNHEY and CDR2 SVGAGI. The CDR3 protein is CASSYSTSYNEQFF. The DNA for the CDR3 is TGTGCCAGCAGTTATTCTACTTCCTACAATGAGCAGTTCTTC.

The chain recombines TRBV20-1 with TRBJ2-2; 10 bases line up with TRBD2. Trimming removed 3 bases from V and 6 bases from J; junction bases left unmatched: 7. Per the germline V gene, CDR1 is DFQATT and CDR2 is SNEGSKA (reference sequence). The CDR3 covers 15 residues. The CDR3 DNA reads TGCAGTGCTAGTGAGCGGGGGGGCGCGGCCGGGGAGCTGTTTTTT. Its translation is CSASERGGAAGELFF.

CDR3 bases: TGTGCCTGGAGTGTAATATCAGGGGTGGGTCAGTACTTC. Amino acid sequence: CAWSVISGVGQYF. This chain joins TRBV30 and TRBJ2-7; a weak D match, TRBD1 (6 bases). CDR1 is GTSNPN and CDR2 is SVGIG in the germline V gene (reference sequence). The length of the CDR3 is 13 residues. The V gene lost 0 bases and the J gene lost 10 bases, with 16 bases spanning the gap.

The CDR3: CASKATGGMSTGELFF. For the CDR3, the DNA is TGTGCCAGCAAAGCTACAGGGGGCATGAGCACCGGGGAGCTGTTTTTT. This sequence joins TRBV28 and TRBJ2-2; 9 nucleotides align to TRBD1. Germline V lookup: CDR1 MDHEN, CDR2 SYDVKM. The V gene end was trimmed by 7 bases and the J gene end by 4 bases; junction bases not matched to a gene: 10. This CDR3 region has 16 residues. The full variable domain, in which reference TRBV28 and TRBJ2-2 provide the parts outside the CDR3, is DVKVTQSSRYLVKRTGEKVFLECVQDMDHENMFWYRQDPGLGLRLIYFSYDVKMKEKGDIPEGYSVSREKKERFSLILESASTNQTSMYLCASKATGGMSTGELFFGEGSRLTVL.

V gene TRBV5-4 combines with J gene TRBJ2-3; D is possibly TRBD2 (6 bases). Germline values: CDR1 SGHNT, CDR2 YYREEE (reference sequence). This CDR3 has 17 amino acids. V was pared by 4 bases and J by 1 base, with 19 bases between. CDR3 sequence: CASSPAGGASGTDTQYF. The CDR3 region has the DNA TGTGCCAGCAGCCCTGCTGGTGGGGCTAGCGGCACAGATACGCAGTATTTT.

The chain recombines TRBV24-1 with TRBJ2-1, with 8 positions matching TRBD1. This CDR3 is built from 14 residues. Trimming cost V 5 bases and J 4 bases; bases outside gene matches: 3. Germline loops: CDR1 KGHDR, CDR2 SFDVKD. The chain's CDR3 is CATSGQGRYNEQFF. The CDR3 DNA reads TGTGCCACCAGTGGACAGGGGCGATACAATGAGCAGTTCTTC.

The chain combines TRBV6-5 with TRBJ2-1, with a tentative D call TRBD1 (6 bases). V was clipped by 5 bases and J by 6 bases, with 17 bases between them. Germline CDR1 MNHEY, CDR2 SVGAGI. The CDR3 sequence is 15 residues long. In nucleotides, the CDR3 is TGTGCCAGCAGTAGGGCTGGACAGACCCTCAATGAGCAGTTCTTC. This sequence encodes CASSRAGQTLNEQFF.

The J gene is TRBJ2-3, the V gene TRBV13; TRBD2 agrees at 10 bases. Per germline, CDR1 PRHDT and CDR2 FYEKMQ (reference sequence). This CDR3 spans 15 amino acids. Losses at the gene ends were 1 base for V and 5 bases for J; bases not matched to a gene: 3. CDR3: CASSLDASGRDTQYF. The DNA of the CDR3 is TGTGCCAGCAGCTTAGATGCTAGCGGGAGAGATACGCAGTATTTT.